A selection of T cell receptor beta chains follows, all from one sample in a study of blood T cell repertoires in COVID-19. TCRdb keeps only in-frame clones here, not all; method: immunoSEQ multiplex PCR. The sample holds about 24,000 clones, 86% seen once. The sequenced material came from peripheral blood. The origin of the receptors is a human donor with active COVID-19. The donor label of this sample is uncertain. Both conserved end residues are part of each CDR3. Each record gives: D gene, J gene, clone size, V gene, CDR3 protein, CDR3 DNA. D genes are given only for firm matches. Only part of the rows carry a size: once, few, many, or a class if the clone is expanded.

NA TRBJ2-7 NA TRBV7-3 CASSLGPPAEGAGEQYF TGTGCCAGCAGCTTAGGGCCCCCCGCGGAGGGGGCGGGCGAGCAGTACTTC
TRBD2 TRBJ2-7 NA TRBV11-2 CASSFRASGGRDSYEQYF TGTGCCAGCAGCTTCCGCGCTAGCGGGGGGAGGGACTCCTACGAGCAGTACTTC
TRBD2 TRBJ2-7 NA TRBV18 CASSPGTSGSQRDF TGTGCCAGCTCCCCAGGGACTAGCGGGAGTCAAAGGGACTTC
TRBD2 TRBJ2-7 NA TRBV19 CASSIALGTSTTYEQYF TGTGCCAGTAGTATTGCCCTCGGGACTAGCACCACCTACGAGCAGTACTTC
TRBD1 TRBJ2-3 NA TRBV25-1 CASSDDRDRITDTQYF TGTGCCAGCAGTGACGACCGGGACAGGATCACAGATACGCAGTATTTT
NA TRBJ1-4 NA TRBV5-1 CASREQPTNEKLFF TGCGCCAGCCGGGAGCAGCCAACTAATGAAAAACTGTTTTTT
TRBD1 TRBJ1-5 NA TRBV5-4 CASSLGGGAPQPQHF TGTGCCAGCAGCTTGGGAGGGGGCGCCCCTCAGCCCCAGCATTTT
NA TRBJ2-6 few TRBV19 CASRDDRSRAGANVLTF TGTGCCAGTAGGGACGATCGCTCGAGGGCTGGGGCCAACGTCCTGACTTTC
TRBD1 TRBJ1-1 NA TRBV10-3 CAISVGQGAGMNTEAFF TGTGCCATCAGTGTTGGACAGGGGGCGGGGATGAACACTGAAGCTTTCTTT
NA TRBJ1-1 NA TRBV19 CASRETGTHTEAFF TGTGCCAGTAGAGAGACAGGTACACACACTGAAGCTTTCTTT
NA TRBJ2-5 NA TRBV12-3/TRBV12-4 CASRTGVTETQYF TGTGCCAGCAGGACAGGAGTCACCGAGACCCAGTACTTC
NA TRBJ2-7 NA TRBV11-1 CASSSRPASGEGEQYF TGTGCCAGCAGCTCCCGGCCCGCCTCAGGGGAAGGCGAGCAGTACTTC
NA TRBJ2-7 NA TRBV10-2 CASLRVQTREQYF TGCGCCAGCCTCCGAGTTCAGACTAGGGAGCAGTACTTC
NA TRBJ2-1 NA TRBV12-3/TRBV12-4 CASSLGAPHEQFF TGTGCCAGCAGTTTGGGGGCGCCGCATGAGCAGTTCTTC
TRBD2 TRBJ2-1 NA TRBV7-2 CASSLEAGAVNEQFF TGTGCCAGCAGCTTAGAAGCGGGGGCTGTCAATGAGCAGTTCTTC
NA TRBJ2-7 NA TRBV7-3 CASSLNGAGLSEQYF TGTGCCAGCAGCTTAAATGGGGCAGGGTTGAGCGAGCAGTACTTC
TRBD2 TRBJ2-1 NA TRBV3-1/TRBV3-2 CASSQDLPSGGYNEQFF TGTGCCAGCAGCCAAGATCTCCCTAGCGGGGGGTACAATGAGCAGTTCTTC
TRBD2 TRBJ2-3 NA TRBV6-2/TRBV6-3 CASSFSLAGGGDTQYF TGTGCCAGCAGTTTCTCACTAGCGGGGGGAGGAGATACGCAGTATTTT
NA TRBJ2-7 NA TRBV7-3 CASSPSASRSSYEQYF TGTGCCAGCAGCCCCTCGGCTAGCAGGAGCTCCTACGAGCAGTACTTC
NA TRBJ1-5 NA TRBV27 CASSLGSSLDQPQHF TGTGCCAGCAGTTTAGGCTCTTCTTTGGATCAGCCCCAGCATTTT
NA TRBJ2-2 NA TRBV5-1 CASSSRQAPGPGELFF TGCGCCAGCAGCTCCAGACAGGCCCCTGGACCCGGGGAGCTGTTTTTT
TRBD1 TRBJ2-5 few TRBV6-1 CASSGRFGTGKETQYF TGTGCCAGCAGTGGTCGATTCGGGACAGGGAAAGAGACCCAGTACTTC
NA TRBJ2-1 NA TRBV4-1 CASSQVGAVRSSYNEQFF TGCGCCAGCAGCCAAGTCGGAGCGGTTAGGAGCTCCTACAATGAGCAGTTCTTC
TRBD2 TRBJ2-7 NA TRBV7-2 CASSLGMGEGEQYF TGTGCCAGCAGCTTAGGGATGGGGGAGGGGGAGCAGTACTTC
TRBD2 TRBJ2-1 NA TRBV6-1 CASSERGLAGARSYNEQFF TGTGCCAGCAGTGAAAGAGGACTAGCGGGGGCCCGCTCCTACAATGAGCAGTTCTTC
NA TRBJ2-4 NA TRBV12-5 CASGLSLAKNIQYF TGTGCTAGTGGTTTGTCCCTAGCCAAAAACATTCAGTACTTC
NA TRBJ1-1 NA TRBV5-1 CASNQGTLNTEAFF TGCGCCAGTAACCAGGGGACCCTGAACACTGAAGCTTTCTTT
NA TRBJ1-4 few TRBV13 CASSLAGRGEKLFF TGTGCCAGCAGCTTAGCAGGGAGGGGGGAAAAACTGTTTTTT